The present TCR beta chain was sequenced within a study of regulatory T cells in long-lasting Graves disease. Broader study findings: The persistent group shared 2,700 or so public clonotypes, more than the roughly 970 shared by new patients. Not thyroid tissue but only peripheral blood was studied. Patients with persistent Graves' had lower TCR diversity than newly diagnosed patients.

This clonotype turned up a few times. Its antigen is undetermined. V was pared by 8 bases and J by 2 bases, with 4 bases of the junction left unmatched. Looked up from germline, CDR1 is LGHDT and CDR2 is YNNKEL (reference sequence). The CDR3 runs to 14 residues. Time point reported: persistent/refractory GD, antithyroid drugs over 5 years with positive TRAb. The TCR library was prepared using RNA isolated from PBMCs. Patients hailed from an endocrinology department in Xi'an, China. The authors built TCR beta libraries using iRepertoire HTBI primers and Arm-PCR of CDR3 regions. TCRdb re-derived calls from the multiplex PCR reads in MiXCR, one entry per CDR3 protein. Among over 650,000 distinct CDR3 sequences, 25% to 35% were seen once, and the ten largest hold about 42%.

The chain is built from TRBV3-1 and TRBJ1-5; 9 nucleotides agree with TRBD1. Sequencing used peripheral blood mononuclear cells (PBMCs), obtained when the disease was refractory, from a patient treated with antithyroid drugs. This TCR was sampled from a female donor with Graves disease. CDR3 in amino acids: CASGTGGGNQPQHF. CDR3 sequence (DNA): TGTGCCAGCGGAACAGGGGGCGGCAATCAGCCCCAGCATTTT.